The entry below gives a single TCR beta chain sequence along with its context. Its cognate antigen is unknown. The sample contains more than one DNA sequence encoding this CDR3. The primer mix had 60 Vbeta and 13 Jbeta primers. Measured with immunoSEQ multiplex PCR; TCRdb has only the in-frame clones, and not every one. This sample's table has some 120,000 clones. The source of the sample is a study of cytomegalovirus exposure and HLA in healthy donors. Findings of the study overall: The study flagged fewer than 200 TCR beta chains as cytomegalovirus-associated. Despite most TCR sequences being rare, some public TCRs occurred in many donors. Later analysis showed most CMV-associated TCR beta chains appearing HLA-restricted.

CDR1 and CDR2 from the germline V gene are KGHSH and LQKENI. Trimming shortened V by 3 bases and J by 3 bases, and 16 bases separated the two germline ends. The CDR3 is 16 amino acids. The sequenced sample consisted of PBMCs. V usage is TRBV18 and J usage is TRBJ2-3; D is unresolved. The clonotype was recovered from a man in his thirties or forties in good health and CMV-seronegative. In DNA form, the CDR3 reads TGTGCCAGCTCACCTGTGCCCATGGGCCCTACAGATACGCAGTATTTT. Translation gives CASSPVPMGPTDTQYF.